This entry lists 11 T cell receptor beta chains sequenced from one sample in a study of a mutant IDH1 vaccine in newly diagnosed glioma. The method was immunoSEQ multiplex PCR; TCRdb's version includes in-frame clones alone and lacks a portion of them. Of 50,000 or so clones in the sample, approximately 78% were seen once. Time point defined: baseline, week 1 (first vaccination visit). Treatment meaning: pre-vaccination baseline after standard-of-care therapy. Sample: PBMCs, taken from a glioma patient treated with radiotherapy, temozolomide or both. These receptors were collected from a young man with glioma.

V and J are TRBV18 and TRBJ1-1; D unresolved. The CDR3 sequence is 13 residues long. Deletions cut 1 base from V and 5 bases from J, with 8 bases between. Germline V gene lookup returns CDR1 KGHSH and CDR2 LQKENI. CDR3 region: CASSPREGTEAFF. In DNA form, the CDR3 reads TGTGCCAGCTCACCACGGGAGGGTACTGAAGCTTTCTTT.

The V gene is TRBV29-1, the J gene TRBJ2-2; 9 bases map to TRBD2. In germline, CDR1 is SQVTM, CDR2 ANQGSEA. The CDR3 loop spans 15 amino acids. J gave up 3 bases and V 4 bases, and 6 bases lay outside the gene matches. The CDR3 nucleotides are TGCAGCGTTGCCCTCAGCGGGAGGTACACCGGGGAGCTGTTTTTT. This gives the protein CSVALSGRYTGELFF.

To note about this clone: The junction shows a germline mismatch at one end, possibly a read error. This rearrangement joins TRBV7-9 to TRBJ1-4; tentatively, D is TRBD1 (5 bases). The CDR3 runs 15 residues. Germline values: CDR1 SEHNR, CDR2 FQNEAQ (reference sequence). The CDR3 is CASTLSGGETEKLFF. The CDR3 DNA reads TGTGCCAGCACCTTATCGGGAGGGGAAACTGAAAAACTGTTTTTT.

This chain uses TRBV29-1 with TRBJ1-2; the D gene is possibly TRBD1 (5 bases). CDR1 SQVTM and CDR2 ANQGSEA come from the germline V gene. The CDR3 spans 13 residues. The V end lost 4 bases, the J end lost 2 bases, and 11 bases lay between the germline ends. The CDR3 nucleotides are TGCAGCGTTGGAGAGGGGAGGAACTATGGCTACACCTTC. It codes for CSVGEGRNYGYTF. Combining the CDR3 with reference TRBV29-1 and TRBJ1-2 gives the whole variable domain SAVISQKPSRDICQRGTSLTIQCQVDSQVTMMFWYRQQPGQSLTLIATANQGSEATYESGFVIDKFPISRPNLTFSTLTVSNMSPEDSSIYLCSVGEGRNYGYTFGSGTRLTVV.

The gene calls are TRBV2 and TRBJ2-4; 7 bases are a match to TRBD1. J gave up 6 bases and V 3 bases, and 11 bases lay outside the gene matches. Germline assignment: CDR1 SNHLY and CDR2 FYNNEI. The CDR3 runs to 16 residues. CDR3 sequence (DNA): TGTGCCAGCAGTGATGGATGGCCGGCAGGGGGAAACATTCAGTACTTC. Its protein product is CASSDGWPAGGNIQYF.

The V call is TRBV4-3, the J call TRBJ2-2, with TRBD2 identical over 7 bases. Looked up from germline, CDR1 is LGHNA and CDR2 is YSLEER. Trimming removed 4 bases from V and 1 base from J; junction bases left unmatched: 6. The CDR3 extends over 16 amino acids. Here the CDR3 reads CASSLTSALNTGELFF. In nucleotides, the CDR3 is TGCGCCAGCAGCCTTACTAGCGCTCTGAACACCGGGGAGCTGTTTTTT.

The chain uses TRBV7-9 and TRBJ2-7; either TRBD1 or TRBD2 may fit D (5 bases each). The V gene's germline CDR1 is SEHNR and CDR2 FQNEAQ (reference sequence). CDR3 length: 14 amino acids. V shed 5 bases and J shed 6 bases, with 17 bases lying between them. The CDR3 DNA sequence: TGTGCCAGCAGCAATCCGGGACGCGCCGGCGAGCAGTACTTC. Its protein is CASSNPGRAGEQYF. The whole variable domain, filled in from reference TRBV7-9 and TRBJ2-7, reads DTGVSQNPRHKITKRGQNVTFRCDPISEHNRLYWYRQTLGQGPEFLTYFQNEAQLEKSRLLSDRFSAERPKGSFSTLEIQRTEQGDSAMYLCASSNPGRAGEQYFGPGTRLTVT.

J is TRBJ1-3 and V is TRBV2, with D possibly being TRBD1 (5 bases). The germline V and J ends were trimmed by 3 bases and 2 bases, with 17 bases remaining between them. Germline V gives CDR1 SNHLY, CDR2 FYNNEI. There are 17 residues in the CDR3. The CDR3 reads CASSELQSGPTGNTIYF. The CDR3 DNA reads TGTGCCAGCAGTGAGCTTCAGTCAGGGCCTACTGGAAACACCATATATTTT.

The J gene is TRBJ2-7, the V gene TRBV6-5, with TRBD2 identical over 9 bases. CDR1 and CDR2 from the germline V gene are MNHEY and SVGAGI. CDR3 size: 14 residues. J was trimmed by 2 bases and V by 8 bases; bases with no gene match: 7. In DNA, the CDR3 is TGTGCCAGCGCGCGGGCGGGAGGGACCTACGAGCAGTACTTC. Translated: CASARAGGTYEQYF.

The chain is built from TRBV7-2 and TRBJ1-2; TRBD1 matches at 7 bases. The CDR3 length is 13 residues. V lost 7 bases to trimming and J lost 7 bases; unmatched junction nucleotides: 9. Germline V CDR1 and CDR2: SGHTA, FQGNSA. The CDR3 bases are TGTGCCAGCACCCTCGACAGGGACCGTGGCTACACCTTC. It specifies CASTLDRDRGYTF.

This chain uses TRBV6-6 with TRBJ2-3; D is ambiguous. Germline loops: CDR1 MNHNY, CDR2 SVGAGI (reference sequence). CDR3 size: 14 residues. Trimming took off 2 bases at V and 1 base at J, with 7 bases between the two ends. CDR3 in DNA: TGTGCCAGCAGTTACGATTCCGGCACAGATACGCAGTATTTT. Its protein is CASSYDSGTDTQYF.